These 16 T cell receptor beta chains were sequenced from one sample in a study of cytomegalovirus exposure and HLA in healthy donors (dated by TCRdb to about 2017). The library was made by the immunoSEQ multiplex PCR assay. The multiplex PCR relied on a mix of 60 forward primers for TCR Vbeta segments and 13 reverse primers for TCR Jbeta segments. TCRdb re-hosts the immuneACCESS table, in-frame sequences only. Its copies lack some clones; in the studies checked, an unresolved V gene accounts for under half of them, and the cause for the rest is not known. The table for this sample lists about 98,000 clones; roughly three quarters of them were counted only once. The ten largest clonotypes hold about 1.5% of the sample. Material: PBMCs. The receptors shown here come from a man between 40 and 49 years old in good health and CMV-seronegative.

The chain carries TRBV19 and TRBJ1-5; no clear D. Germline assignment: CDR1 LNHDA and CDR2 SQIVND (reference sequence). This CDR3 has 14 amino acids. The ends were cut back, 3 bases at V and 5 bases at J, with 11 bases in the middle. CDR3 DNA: TGTGCCAGTAGTATGCGGGGTAAGGATCAGCCCCAGCATTTT. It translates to CASSMRGKDQPQHF.

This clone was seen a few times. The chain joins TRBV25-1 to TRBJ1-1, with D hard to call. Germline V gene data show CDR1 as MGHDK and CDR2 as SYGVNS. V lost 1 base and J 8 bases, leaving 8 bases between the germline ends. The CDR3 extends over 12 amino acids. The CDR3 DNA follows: TGTGCCAGCAGTGAATCTTTGCAGGAAGCTTTCTTT. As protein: CASSESLQEAFF. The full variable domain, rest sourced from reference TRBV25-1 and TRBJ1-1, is EADIYQTPRYLVIGTGKKITLECSQTMGHDKMYWYQQDPGMELHLIHYSYGVNSTEKGDLSSESTVSRIRTEHFPLTLESARPSHTSQYLCASSESLQEAFFGQGTRLTVV.

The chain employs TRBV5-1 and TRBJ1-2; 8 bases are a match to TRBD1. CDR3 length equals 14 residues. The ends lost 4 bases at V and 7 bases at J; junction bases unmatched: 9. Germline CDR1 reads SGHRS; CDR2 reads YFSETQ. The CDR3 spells CASSPKTDRAGYTF. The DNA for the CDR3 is TGCGCCAGCAGCCCTAAGACGGACAGGGCTGGCTACACCTTC.

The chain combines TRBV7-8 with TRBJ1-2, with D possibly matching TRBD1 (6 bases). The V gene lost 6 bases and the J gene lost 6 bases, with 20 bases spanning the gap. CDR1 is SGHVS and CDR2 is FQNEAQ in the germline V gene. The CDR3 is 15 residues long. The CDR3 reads CASSRGGLSLNGYTF. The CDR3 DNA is TGTGCCAGCAGTAGGGGGGGTTTAAGTTTGAATGGCTACACCTTC.

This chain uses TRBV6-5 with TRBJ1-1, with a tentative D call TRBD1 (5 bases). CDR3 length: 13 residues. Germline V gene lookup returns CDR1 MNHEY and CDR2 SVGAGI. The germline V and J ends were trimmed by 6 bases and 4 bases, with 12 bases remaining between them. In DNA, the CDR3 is TGTGCCAGCAGGCCCGCCGGGGGCACTGAAGCTTTCTTT. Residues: CASRPAGGTEAFF.

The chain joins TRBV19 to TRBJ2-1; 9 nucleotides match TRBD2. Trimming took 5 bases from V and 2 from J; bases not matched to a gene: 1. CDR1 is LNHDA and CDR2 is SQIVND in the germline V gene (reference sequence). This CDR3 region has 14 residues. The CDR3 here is CASSAGGTYNEQFF. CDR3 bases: TGTGCCAGTAGTGCGGGGGGGACCTACAATGAGCAGTTCTTC.

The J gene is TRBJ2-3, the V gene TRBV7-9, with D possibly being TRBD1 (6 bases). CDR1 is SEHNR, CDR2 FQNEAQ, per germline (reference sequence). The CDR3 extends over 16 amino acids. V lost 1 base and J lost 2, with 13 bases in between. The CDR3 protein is CASSLEARGTTDTQYF. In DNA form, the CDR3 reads TGTGCCAGCAGCTTAGAGGCCAGGGGTACCACAGATACGCAGTATTTT.

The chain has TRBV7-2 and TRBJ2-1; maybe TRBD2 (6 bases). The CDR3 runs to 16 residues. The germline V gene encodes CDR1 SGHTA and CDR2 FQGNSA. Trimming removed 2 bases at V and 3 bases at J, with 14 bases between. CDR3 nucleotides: TGTGCCAGCAGCTTAATTCGGGGGTCTCTCTACAATGAGCAGTTCTTC. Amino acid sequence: CASSLIRGSLYNEQFF.

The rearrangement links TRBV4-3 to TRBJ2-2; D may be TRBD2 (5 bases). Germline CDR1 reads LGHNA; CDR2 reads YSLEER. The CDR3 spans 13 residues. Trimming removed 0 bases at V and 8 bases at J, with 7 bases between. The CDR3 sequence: CASSQEGVGELFF. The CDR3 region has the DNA TGCGCCAGCAGCCAAGAGGGAGTGGGGGAGCTGTTTTTT.

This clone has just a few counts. CDR3 in DNA: TGTGCCAGCAGCCCCAGGCGGGGACAGGGCCCCGATACGCAGTATTTT. Translating gives CASSPRRGQGPDTQYF. The rearrangement uses TRBV9 and TRBJ2-3; 9 positions match TRBD1. The CDR3 totals 16 residues. Germline assignment: CDR1 SGDLS and CDR2 YYNGEE. The ends lost 4 bases at V and 6 bases at J; junction bases unmatched: 12. Looking up the rest from reference TRBV9 and TRBJ2-3 gives the full variable domain: DSGVTQTPKHLITATGQRVTLRCSPRSGDLSVYWYQQSLDQGLQFLIQYYNGEERAKGNILERFSAQQFPDLHSELNLSSLELGDSALYFCASSPRRGQGPDTQYFGPGTRLTVL.

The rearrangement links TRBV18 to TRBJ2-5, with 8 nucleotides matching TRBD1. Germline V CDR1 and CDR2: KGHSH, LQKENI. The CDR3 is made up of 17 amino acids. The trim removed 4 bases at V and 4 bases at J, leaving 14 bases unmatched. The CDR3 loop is CASSRRGTGSMGETQYF. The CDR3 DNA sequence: TGTGCCAGCTCACGCCGTGGGACAGGTTCGATGGGAGAGACCCAGTACTTC.

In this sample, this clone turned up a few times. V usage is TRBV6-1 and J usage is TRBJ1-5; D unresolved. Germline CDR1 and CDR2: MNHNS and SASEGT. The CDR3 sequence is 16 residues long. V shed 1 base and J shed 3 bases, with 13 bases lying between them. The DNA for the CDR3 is TGTGCCAGCAGTGAAGTTGCGGATTTGGTCAATCAGCCCCAGCATTTT. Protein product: CASSEVADLVNQPQHF.

The CDR3 DNA sequence: TGTGCCAGCAGAGAAGTACAGGGCTCTGGAAACACCATATATTTT. This encodes CASREVQGSGNTIYF. The J gene is TRBJ1-3, the V gene TRBV9; the D gene is possibly TRBD1 (6 bases). Trimming cost V 5 bases and J 0 bases, with 12 bases left between them. The CDR3 is made up of 15 amino acids. Germline CDR1 is SGDLS and CDR2 is YYNGEE.

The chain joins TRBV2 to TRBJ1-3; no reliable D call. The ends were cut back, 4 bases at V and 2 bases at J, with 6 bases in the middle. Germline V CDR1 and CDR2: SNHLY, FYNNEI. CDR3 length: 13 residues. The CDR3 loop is CASSGRAGNTIYF. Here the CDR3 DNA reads TGTGCCAGCAGTGGGAGGGCTGGAAACACCATATATTTT.

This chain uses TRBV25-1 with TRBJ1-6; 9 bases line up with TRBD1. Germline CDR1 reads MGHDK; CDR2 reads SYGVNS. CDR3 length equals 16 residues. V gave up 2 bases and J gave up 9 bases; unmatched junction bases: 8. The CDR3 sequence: CASSEVGGQGGSPLHF. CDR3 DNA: TGTGCCAGCAGTGAAGTTGGGGGACAGGGTGGTTCACCCCTCCACTTT.

This CDR3 is CASRATSGSLNEQFF. CDR3 DNA: TGTGCCAGCAGAGCGACTAGCGGGTCCCTTAATGAGCAGTTCTTC. The V gene is TRBV2, the J gene TRBJ2-1; 10 bases line up with TRBD2. CDR3 length equals 15 residues. From germline, CDR1 is SNHLY and CDR2 FYNNEI. Trimming cost V 6 bases and J 7 bases; bases outside gene matches: 9.